This is a list of T cell receptor beta chains from one sample in a study of control samples from healthy donors and cancer patients. Produced via immunoSEQ multiplex PCR; TCRdb's table is partial and in-frame only. The sample holds 75,000 to 95,000 clones, about nine tenths seen once. Sample: blood. Receptors were obtained from a woman between 18 and 29 years old in good health. CDR3s include the opening cysteine and the closing phenylalanine or tryptophan. The D gene is left open where the match is weak. Expanded clones are given a class, and other clones once, few, many or no size at all.

size	D	V	length	J	CDR3	DNA
-	TRBD1	TRBV12-5	18	TRBJ1-2	CASGSHTISRGGGYGYTF	TGTGCTAGTGGTTCCCACACCATCTCCAGGGGGGGTGGCTATGGCTACACCTTC
-	-	TRBV27	13	TRBJ1-6	CASSLSGQADLHF	TGTGCCAGCAGTTTATCCGGGCAGGCAGACCTCCACTTT
-	TRBD1	TRBV10-3	17	TRBJ1-3	CAISDPTGGRSGNTIYF	TGTGCCATCAGTGACCCAACAGGGGGTCGTTCTGGAAACACCATATATTTT
-	TRBD1	TRBV3-1/TRBV3-2	14	TRBJ1-5	CASSRQGSSQPQHF	TGTGCCAGCAGCCGACAGGGTTCGAGTCAGCCCCAGCATTTT
-	TRBD1	TRBV9	15	TRBJ1-1	CASSRQGAMNTEAFF	TGTGCCAGCAGTCGACAGGGGGCCATGAACACTGAAGCTTTCTTT
-	-	TRBV18	16	TRBJ2-5	CASSPKEQGRLETQYF	TGTGCCAGCTCACCTAAGGAGCAGGGAAGATTAGAGACCCAGTACTTC
-	-	TRBV3-1/TRBV3-2	14	TRBJ2-7	CASSQGPTSYEQYF	TGTGCCAGCAGCCAAGGGCCGACCTCCTACGAGCAGTACTTC
-	TRBD2	TRBV7-3	16	TRBJ2-1	CASSLIGGSNYNEQFF	TGTGCCAGCAGCTTAATTGGCGGGAGCAACTACAATGAGCAGTTCTTC
-	-	TRBV21-1	16	TRBJ1-3	CASSKGRFHSGNTIYF	TGTGCCAGCAGCAAAGGGAGGTTCCACTCTGGAAACACCATATATTTT
-	-	TRBV11-2	16	TRBJ1-1	CASSFPSGTQRTEAFF	TGTGCCAGCAGCTTCCCCTCCGGGACCCAGAGGACTGAAGCTTTCTTT
-	-	TRBV3-1/TRBV3-2	15	TRBJ2-1	CASRGRDGGTDEQFF	TGTGCCAGCCGGGGACGCGACGGGGGTACAGATGAGCAGTTCTTC
once	-	TRBV5-4	13	TRBJ1-2	CASSLEKEGGYTF	TGTGCCAGCAGCTTGGAAAAGGAGGGTGGCTACACCTTC
-	-	TRBV27	16	TRBJ1-3	CASSLLWDTITNTIYF	TGTGCCAGCAGTTTATTGTGGGACACGATAACAAACACCATATATTTT
-	-	TRBV6-4	17	TRBJ1-5	CASSDNPKGESNQPQHF	TGTGCCAGCAGTGATAATCCAAAAGGGGAGAGCAATCAGCCCCAGCATTTT
-	-	TRBV5-1	16	TRBJ1-3	CASSLLKHDTGNTIYF	TGCGCCAGCAGCTTACTAAAACATGACACTGGAAACACCATATATTTT
-	TRBD2	TRBV2	15	TRBJ2-5	CAERGDGGAEETQYF	TGTGCCGAGAGAGGCGACGGGGGGGCCGAAGAGACCCAGTACTTC
-	-	TRBV12-5	14	TRBJ1-1	CASETDGKNTEAFF	TGTGCTAGTGAGACGGACGGTAAGAACACTGAAGCTTTCTTT
-	TRBD1	TRBV15	12	TRBJ2-1	CATRHRGNEQFF	TGTGCCACCAGGCACAGGGGAAATGAGCAGTTCTTC
-	TRBD1	TRBV6-1	15	TRBJ2-7	CASSERQGESYEQYF	TGTGCCAGCAGTGAAAGACAGGGTGAAAGCTACGAGCAGTACTTC
-	TRBD1	TRBV9	13	TRBJ2-7	CASSVRRDSEQYF	TGTGCCAGCAGCGTCCGTCGGGACAGCGAGCAGTACTTC
-	-	TRBV19	14	TRBJ1-1	CASSYGGGNTEAFF	TGTGCCAGTAGCTATGGGGGGGGCAACACTGAAGCTTTCTTT
-	-	TRBV7-3	14	TRBJ1-2	CASSLDPGTDGYTF	TGTGCCAGCAGTTTGGACCCCGGGACGGATGGCTACACCTTC
-	-	TRBV2	14	TRBJ2-5	CASSEDAGRETQYF	TGTGCCAGCAGTGAAGATGCGGGGCGGGAGACCCAGTACTTC
-	-	TRBV2	11	TRBJ2-7	CASRDSYEQYF	TGTGCCAGCAGGGACTCCTACGAGCAGTACTTC
-	TRBD1	TRBV18	14	TRBJ1-1	CASSPRQGNTEAFF	TGTGCCAGCTCACCCCGACAGGGGAACACTGAAGCTTTCTTT
-	TRBD2	TRBV5-4	18	TRBJ2-1	CASSPPGTSGGAMHEQFF	TGTGCCAGCAGTCCCCCTGGGACTAGCGGGGGGGCCATGCATGAGCAGTTCTTC
-	-	TRBV2	14	TRBJ1-2	CASSDLVGPYGYTF	TGTGCCAGCAGTGATTTGGTAGGGCCCTATGGCTACACCTTC